The 4 T cell receptor beta chains in this list originate from one sample, sequenced in a study of long-term antiretroviral therapy in people with HIV. Version v3.0 of the immunoSEQ assay ran at survey level. This table comes from immunoSEQ multiplex PCR, and its TCRdb copy is limited to in-frame clones, with some not included. The table lists about 16,000 clones, 81% of them singletons, with about 14% in the top ten. Source: unsorted PBMCs, taken around 1.3 years before starting antiretroviral therapy. The receptors stem from a man under 40 with HIV.

V gene TRBV7-2 combines with J gene TRBJ2-7, with D maybe TRBD1 (5 bases). The CDR3 length is 14 residues. Trimming shortened V by 1 base and J by 5 bases, and 12 bases separated the two germline ends. Germline assignment: CDR1 SGHTA and CDR2 FQGNSA. CDR3 loop: CASSLDPGKNEQYF. The CDR3 DNA follows: TGTGCCAGCAGCTTAGATCCAGGGAAAAACGAGCAGTACTTC.

The chain joins TRBV30 to TRBJ2-7; D could derive from TRBD1 or TRBD2 (5 bases each). Per germline, CDR1 GTSNPN and CDR2 SVGIG (reference sequence). This CDR3 contains 12 residues. V dropped 0 bases and J dropped 7 bases, with 10 bases sitting between them. CDR3: CAWSVGAWEQYF. CDR3 nucleotides: TGTGCCTGGAGTGTCGGGGCTTGGGAGCAGTACTTC.

The chain links TRBV4-1 to TRBJ2-7, with 9 positions matching TRBD2. Trimming cost V 3 bases and J 7 bases; bases outside gene matches: 13. Per the germline V gene, CDR1 is MGHRA and CDR2 is YSYEKL. CDR3 length equals 16 residues. CDR3: CASSQNNLAGSWEQYF. In nucleotides, the CDR3 is TGCGCCAGCAGCCAGAACAACCTAGCGGGGAGTTGGGAGCAGTACTTC.

The V and J genes are TRBV6-1 and TRBJ1-5; TRBD1 might be the D (6 bases). V was cut by 1 base and J by 5 bases, with 15 bases left in between. Germline CDR1 and CDR2: MNHNS and SASEGT. The CDR3 has 16 amino acids. This chain's CDR3 is CASSEGVRTADQPQHF. CDR3 nucleotide sequence: TGTGCCAGCAGTGAAGGGGTTAGGACAGCCGATCAGCCCCAGCATTTT.